This TCR beta chain comes out of a study of blood T cells in healthy people across ages (dated by TCRdb to between 2014 and 2016). In the study overall: In model experiments, template switching captured about one uniquely barcoded TCR beta cDNA molecule for every two T cells. Four age groups were formed from the donors: young (average about 17 years), middle-aged (less than 40), aged (roughly 58) and long-lived (roughly 81). To track age-related changes in TCR beta repertoire diversity, the study relied on deep sequencing normalized with unique cDNA molecular identifiers. To avoid experimental bias, donors of different ages were spread randomly across the sequencing lanes. For two donors (one aged 18 to 29 and one aged 80 or older), the study analyzed two additional independent replicas of 1 million unique cDNA reads from the same blood draw. The paper's findings and limits, for the study overall: Because donor CMV infection status was unknown, age-related changes in expanded clonotypes were potentially confounded. Compared with the aged group, the long-lived group had more naive CD4+ T cells, fewer expanded clones and increased TCR diversity, a pattern suggesting age selection. Because profiling used bulk unsorted PBMCs, naive and antigen-experienced compartments could not be compared conclusively. Estimates of total diversity based on one million sequenced T cells were considered lower bounds and underestimates. As age increased, observed TCR beta diversity per million T cells dropped in a roughly linear way, and a significant reduction was already evident by age about 40. The percentage of naive T cells measured by flow cytometry correlated strongly with observed TCR beta diversity.

The library came from 5' RACE. TCRdb records Illumina HiSeq 2500 as the sequencer. A second PCR of roughly 7 to 12 cycles was performed with a sample-barcoded 5' primer and a J-beta primer mix. A unique molecular identifier was introduced onto each TCR beta cDNA molecule by a template-switch 5' adaptor carrying 12 random nucleotides. Each sample yielded at least 3 million CDR3-containing paired-end reads. First-strand cDNA synthesis was performed from all RNA using the Mint cDNA synthesis kit, with priming by a TRBC-specific oligonucleotide. Following uracil-DNA glycosylase treatment, a first 18-cycle PCR with universal primers M1SS and BC2_uni_R was performed on all cDNA. Regarding the original processing steps: For normalization, 1 million high-quality reads were randomly selected from each sample, with every read carrying a distinct molecular identifier. Reads sharing molecular identifiers were discarded rather than binned into consensus sequences. MiTCR, run with a Q25 quality threshold and the strictest error-elimination algorithm, handled CDR3 identification, clonotype clustering and error correction. A nonparametric unseen species model using Euler transformation provided a lower-bound estimate of total TCR beta diversity. The public reads were run again by TCRdb, first through fastp at Q25 and then through MiXCR, and only productive beta chains were kept. Every distinct CDR3 protein forms one entry, paired with its most common genes and DNA. TCRdb's processing, not the study's, gives the V and J calls here. In this sample the table shows 1.5 million to 2 million distinct CDR3 sequences, 28% of which occur a single time. Of the sample, 7.7% is held by the ten largest clones.

Systemically healthy Caucasian individuals from Russia, about 38 in total and aged about 6 to 95 years, were included as donors. Each donor gave roughly 11 milliliters of peripheral blood, drawn into EDTA-treated Vacutainer tubes. Ficoll-Paque density-gradient centrifugation was used to isolate PBMCs, with at least 7 million obtained per sample. Total RNA, at least 6 micrograms per sample, was extracted from PBMCs with Trizol reagent. For every donor, an aliquot of PBMCs went through flow cytometry to measure the percentages of naive CD45RAhigh/CD27high T cells. CDR1 and CDR2 are drawn from the germline V gene: KGHDR, SFDVKD. The CDR3 measures 15 amino acids from cysteine to phenylalanine. CDR3 DNA is the only sequence kept; it has 45 bases, read in frame from the first base. Trimmed from V: 3 bases; trimmed from J: 3 bases; junction bases lacking a gene match: 6. Many counts were recorded for this clonotype. It lacks a known antigen. No base quality information exists; no much larger clone differs at one position.

Sequenced sample: blood. The chain was built from TRBV24-1 and TRBJ2-7; TRBD2 fits 8 bases in the junction. This TCR derives from a woman in her thirties in good health. The CDR3 here reads CATSDEGGGIYEQYF. The nucleotides are TGTGCCACCAGTGATGAAGGCGGGGGGATCTACGAGCAGTACTTC.